These 28 T cell receptor beta chains came from one sample sequenced in a study of T cell responses to AZD1222 COVID-19 vaccine. Clones were sequenced by immunoSEQ multiplex PCR, and TCRdb holds only the in-frame ones, with some missing. This table holds around 140,000 clones, 90% to 95% found once. The sequences come from peripheral blood, collected after recovery from COVID-19. The receptors here all came from an adult who had recovered from COVID-19.

The V call is TRBV5-5, the J call TRBJ1-3; D is unclear. The CDR3 covers 13 residues. Germline loops: CDR1 SGHKS, CDR2 YYEKEE (reference sequence). Deletions cut 0 bases from V and 4 bases from J, with 5 bases between. In DNA form, the CDR3 reads TGTGCCAGCAGCTTGGAGTGGGGAAACACCATATATTTT. This sequence encodes CASSLEWGNTIYF.

This clone occurred once. This chain links TRBV2 with TRBJ1-5; D unresolved. V lost 3 bases and J 2 bases, leaving 8 bases between the germline ends. CDR1 is SNHLY and CDR2 is FYNNEI in the germline V gene. There are 14 residues in the CDR3. The CDR3 nucleotides are TGTGCCAGCAGTGAGTTGGCGGGCAATCAGCCCCAGCATTTT. Encoded protein: CASSELAGNQPQHF.

The chain is built from TRBV29-1 and TRBJ1-3; D uncertain. The germline V gene has CDR1 SQVTM and CDR2 ANQGSEA. The CDR3 contains 13 residues. V was cut by 4 bases and J by 1 base, with 8 bases left in between. CDR3 sequence reads: CSVVKGSGNTIYF. DNA for the CDR3: TGCAGCGTTGTTAAGGGATCTGGAAACACCATATATTTT. Filled out from reference TRBV29-1 and TRBJ1-3, the complete variable domain reads SAVISQKPSRDICQRGTSLTIQCQVDSQVTMMFWYRQQPGQSLTLIATANQGSEATYESGFVIDKFPISRPNLTFSTLTVSNMSPEDSSIYLCSVVKGSGNTIYFGEGSWLTVV.

This clone has a single count. This chain uses TRBV7-9 with TRBJ1-1; the D gene is possibly TRBD1 (5 bases). The germline V and J ends were trimmed by 3 bases and 6 bases, with 17 bases remaining between them. The CDR3 consists of 15 residues. Germline CDR1 and CDR2: SEHNR and FQNEAQ (reference sequence). The DNA of the CDR3 is TGTGCCAGCAGCTTGTCGGCCAGGGATGGTGCTGAAGCTTTCTTT. This translates into CASSLSARDGAEAFF.

This clone was observed a single time. This chain joins TRBV28 and TRBJ2-1, with 11 bases that match TRBD2. The CDR3 is made up of 16 amino acids. The ends lost 2 bases at V and 6 bases at J; junction bases unmatched: 6. Germline-derived CDR1 and CDR2 are MDHEN and SYDVKM. The CDR3: CASSLILAGARNEQFF. The CDR3 nucleotides are TGTGCCAGCAGTTTAATACTAGCGGGAGCCCGCAATGAGCAGTTCTTC.

This chain connects TRBV6-5 to TRBJ2-7; possibly TRBD2 for D (6 bases). Trimming took 2 bases from V and 3 from J, leaving 11 bases between them. The CDR3 runs 14 residues. From germline, CDR1 is MNHEY and CDR2 SVGAGI. CDR3 DNA sequence: TGTGCCAGCAGTTACGGAGGGGAGTACTACGAGCAGTACTTC. Its translation is CASSYGGEYYEQYF.

The rearrangement uses TRBV28 and TRBJ1-5, with D possibly being TRBD1 (6 bases). The CDR3 is 13 amino acids. V was trimmed by 2 bases and J by 6 bases, leaving 8 bases between them. In germline, CDR1 is MDHEN, CDR2 SYDVKM. The CDR3 nucleotides read TGTGCCAGCAGTTTACAGGGGACTCAGCCCCAGCATTTT. It encodes CASSLQGTQPQHF. The full variable domain, in which reference TRBV28 and TRBJ1-5 provide the parts outside the CDR3, is DVKVTQSSRYLVKRTGEKVFLECVQDMDHENMFWYRQDPGLGLRLIYFSYDVKMKEKGDIPEGYSVSREKKERFSLILESASTNQTSMYLCASSLQGTQPQHFGDGTRLSIL.

V is TRBV10-3 and J is TRBJ1-2; D perhaps matches TRBD1 (5 bases). This CDR3 is built from 15 residues. Germline assignment: CDR1 ENHRY and CDR2 SYGVKD. V was trimmed by 3 bases and J by 7 bases, leaving 18 bases between them. The CDR3 nucleotides read TGTGCCATCAGTGACCCCCCAAACCCGGGACCTGGCTACACCTTC. It codes for CAISDPPNPGPGYTF.

V usage is TRBV27 and J usage is TRBJ2-7, with TRBD1 matching 9 bases. V trimming: 0 bases; J trimming: 5 bases; junction bases outside the gene matches: 14. CDR1 and CDR2 from the germline V gene are MNHEY and SMNVEV (reference sequence). CDR3 size: 18 residues. The CDR3 is CASSLSGQGIRSLNEQYF. Here the CDR3 DNA reads TGTGCCAGCAGTTTATCGGGACAGGGAATAAGGTCTCTCAACGAGCAGTACTTC.

The chain carries TRBV6-5 and TRBJ1-2; D is unclear. Germline V gene data show CDR1 as MNHEY and CDR2 as SVGAGI. This CDR3 comprises 13 residues. V was cut by 6 bases and J by 6 bases, with 14 bases left in between. CDR3 in DNA: TGTGCCAGCAGCCGAGAAGGAGCACATGGCTACACCTTC. Translated: CASSREGAHGYTF.

This chain uses TRBV3-1 (or the pseudogene TRBV3-2) with TRBJ2-7; TRBD2 aligns across 11 bases. The CDR3 spans 14 residues. Per germline, CDR1 LGHDT and CDR2 YNNKEL (reference sequence). Germline trimming cut 3 bases from V and 5 bases from J; bases unmatched to any gene: 3. In nucleotides, the CDR3 is TGTGCCAGCAGCCACTTAGCGGGAGGGAACGAGCAGTACTTC. As protein: CASSHLAGGNEQYF.

This chain connects TRBV6-2 or TRBV6-3 to TRBJ2-1, with D perhaps TRBD1 or TRBD2 (5 bases each). Trimming stripped 2 bases from V and 4 bases from J, with 15 bases between. CDR3 length: 16 amino acids. Germline CDR1 MNHEY, CDR2 SVGEGT. The CDR3 sequence is CASSYGEGESYNEQFF. CDR3 in DNA: TGTGCCAGCAGTTACGGGGAAGGGGAGAGTTACAATGAGCAGTTCTTC.

The chain carries TRBV5-6 and TRBJ2-1, with unresolved D. The CDR3 sequence is 17 residues long. V was clipped by 1 base and J by 8 bases, with 22 bases between them. Per the germline V gene, CDR1 is SGHDT and CDR2 is YYEEEE. The CDR3 DNA reads TGTGCCAGCAGCTTGTGGTCTGTAAGCGAGATTAGAGATGAGCAGTTCTTC. Its translation is CASSLWSVSEIRDEQFF.

The chain uses TRBV7-9 and TRBJ2-3, with TRBD2 matching 9 bases. The CDR3 sequence is 16 residues long. From germline, CDR1 is SEHNR and CDR2 FQNEAQ (reference sequence). J gave up 5 bases and V 4 bases, and 10 bases lay outside the gene matches. The CDR3 sequence is CASSWEIAGAGDTQYF. The DNA for the CDR3 is TGTGCCAGCAGCTGGGAGATAGCGGGAGCGGGAGATACGCAGTATTTT.

V gene TRBV5-1 combines with J gene TRBJ2-7; possible D gene TRBD2, 6 bases. Germline CDR1 SGHRS, CDR2 YFSETQ. The V and J ends lost 3 bases and 2 bases respectively, with 12 bases between them. The CDR3 consists of 14 residues. The CDR3 spells CASSSGDGPYEQYF. The CDR3 bases are TGCGCCAGCAGCTCGGGGGACGGTCCCTACGAGCAGTACTTC.

The chain recombines TRBV7-3 with TRBJ2-3; TRBD2 agrees at 7 bases. V was pared by 4 bases and J by 6 bases, with 7 bases of the junction left unmatched. The CDR3 is 14 residues long. CDR1 is SGHTA and CDR2 is FQGTGA in the germline V gene. CDR3 DNA: TGTGCCAGCAGCTCTGGCGGGAGTTCGGATACGCAGTATTTT. Its protein product is CASSSGGSSDTQYF.

This clone was seen a single time. The V and J genes are TRBV12-3 or TRBV12-4 and TRBJ2-7; D remains ambiguous. This CDR3 contains 13 residues. Trimming took off 3 bases at V and 5 bases at J, with 11 bases between the two ends. The CDR3 sequence is CASSLTPRNEQYF. In DNA, the CDR3 is TGTGCCAGCAGTTTGACCCCTCGTAACGAGCAGTACTTC.

The rearrangement uses TRBV2 and TRBJ1-5, with D hard to call. The CDR3 has 17 residues. Germline CDR1 reads SNHLY; CDR2 reads FYNNEI. The V end was cut by 1 base, the J end by 0 bases, with 13 bases between. The CDR3 sequence is CASSEERAGVSNQPQHF. The CDR3 bases are TGTGCCAGCAGTGAAGAAAGGGCAGGCGTTAGCAATCAGCCCCAGCATTTT.

The rearrangement uses TRBV28 and TRBJ1-5; D gene uncertain. Germline CDR1 is MDHEN and CDR2 is SYDVKM. V gave up 6 bases and J gave up 0 bases, with 18 bases separating them. The CDR3 totals 17 residues. The CDR3 sequence is CASSLGVGPYSNQPQHF. The CDR3, as DNA: TGTGCCAGCAGCCTTGGGGTCGGGCCATATAGCAATCAGCCCCAGCATTTT.

V gene TRBV4-2 combines with J gene TRBJ2-1; TRBD2 matches at 13 bases. V trimming: 3 bases; J trimming: 9 bases; junction bases outside the gene matches: 8. CDR3 length: 16 amino acids. CDR1 and CDR2 from the germline V gene are LGHNA and YNFKEQ. The DNA of the CDR3 is TGTGCCAGCAGCCACCAACTAGCGGGAGGGCTGGGTGAGCAGTTCTTC. Translated, it gives CASSHQLAGGLGEQFF.

The chain employs TRBV7-3 and TRBJ2-1; 7 positions agree with TRBD2. Germline CDR1 SGHTA, CDR2 FQGTGA. V gave up 2 bases and J gave up 6 bases; unmatched junction bases: 10. CDR3 length equals 16 residues. The CDR3 is CASSLRGRARGNEQFF. CDR3 DNA: TGTGCCAGCAGCTTACGAGGGAGGGCCCGCGGCAATGAGCAGTTCTTC. The whole variable domain, filled in from reference TRBV7-3 and TRBJ2-1, reads GAGVSQTPSNKVTEKGKYVELRCDPISGHTALYWYRQSLGQGPEFLIYFQGTGAADDSGLPNDRFFAVRPEGSVSTLKIQRTERGDSAVYLCASSLRGRARGNEQFFGPGTRLTVL.

The chain combines TRBV7-9 with TRBJ2-5; D is possibly TRBD1 (5 bases). Trimming pared 6 bases from V and 2 bases from J, leaving 10 bases between. Germline CDR1 SEHNR, CDR2 FQNEAQ (reference sequence). This CDR3 region has 13 residues. CDR3 residues: CASSSTAQETQYF. The CDR3 nucleotides are TGTGCCAGCAGTTCGACAGCTCAAGAGACCCAGTACTTC.

The chain is built from TRBV2 and TRBJ1-3; the D gene is possibly TRBD1 (6 bases). Trimming cost V 5 bases and J 2 bases, with 10 bases left between them. This CDR3 comprises 14 residues. The germline gives CDR1 SNHLY, CDR2 FYNNEI. CDR3 DNA sequence: TGTGCCAGCAGTACAGGGTTACCTGGAAACACCATATATTTT. It is translated as CASSTGLPGNTIYF.

The chain joins TRBV27 to TRBJ2-1; 10 bases line up with TRBD2. V lost 5 bases and J lost 5; bases outside the gene matches: 12. Germline lookup yields CDR1 MNHEY and CDR2 SMNVEV (reference sequence). This CDR3 is 17 amino acids long. For the CDR3, the DNA is TGTGCCAGCAGTCCCAACGTCGGACTAGCGGACCACAATGAGCAGTTCTTC. Translating it yields CASSPNVGLADHNEQFF.

The chain uses TRBV6-5 and TRBJ1-1, with D maybe TRBD1 (6 bases). Trimming pared 0 bases from V and 1 base from J, leaving 9 bases between. Germline CDR1 and CDR2: MNHEY and SVGAGI. The length of the CDR3 is 15 residues. As DNA, the CDR3 is TGTGCCAGCAGTTACTCCCTACAGGGGAACACTGAAGCTTTCTTT. The encoded protein is CASSYSLQGNTEAFF.

The chain has TRBV7-9 and TRBJ2-7; tentatively, D is TRBD1 or TRBD2 (5 bases each). The CDR3 consists of 15 residues. The V gene lost 7 bases and the J gene lost 2 bases, with 18 bases spanning the gap. Germline CDR1 SEHNR, CDR2 FQNEAQ (reference sequence). The CDR3 sequence: CASTPRAGSTYEQYF. CDR3 bases: TGTGCCAGCACCCCTCGGGCAGGGAGTACCTACGAGCAGTACTTC. The full variable domain, its missing parts supplied by reference TRBV7-9 and TRBJ2-7, is DTGVSQNPRHKITKRGQNVTFRCDPISEHNRLYWYRQTLGQGPEFLTYFQNEAQLEKSRLLSDRFSAERPKGSFSTLEIQRTEQGDSAMYLCASTPRAGSTYEQYFGPGTRLTVT.

The CDR3 is CASTGRNQPQHF. Here the CDR3 DNA reads TGTGCCAGCACCGGGAGGAATCAGCCCCAGCATTTT. The chain has TRBV28 and TRBJ1-5; no clear D gene. V shed 7 bases and J shed 4 bases, with 8 bases lying between them. The CDR3 is made up of 12 amino acids. Germline CDR1 reads MDHEN; CDR2 reads SYDVKM.

The chain is built from TRBV30 and TRBJ2-2; the D is unclear. The germline CDR1 and CDR2 sequences are GTSNPN and SVGIG (reference sequence). CDR3 length equals 15 residues. V lost 0 bases, J lost 2 bases, and 10 bases lay in between. CDR3 region: CAWSVLTANTGELFF. CDR3 DNA: TGTGCCTGGAGTGTACTTACCGCTAACACCGGGGAGCTGTTTTTT.